This record concerns one T cell receptor (beta chain) sequence. These data are taken from a study of technical replicates of blood from four donors. Here immunoSEQ multiplex PCR was the method, and the copy in TCRdb shows in-frame clones only, minus some. The sample includes some 82,000 clones, approximately 94% seen only once; the top ten take around 0.42%. The V end lost 5 bases, the J end lost 3 bases, and 13 bases lay between the germline ends. Germline V gives CDR1 SQVTM, CDR2 ANQGSEA. This CDR3 comprises 13 residues. The chain combines TRBV29-1 with TRBJ1-2, with D perhaps TRBD1 (6 bases). This receptor was taken from a human donor in good health. Sequencing was performed on T cells isolated from PBMCs. The CDR3 sequence is CSVKGDTDYGYTF. CDR3 DNA: TGCAGCGTTAAAGGGGACACCGACTATGGCTACACCTTC.